The entry below describes one T cell receptor beta chain. Its antigen is not known. Assay: immunoSEQ multiplex PCR; the TCRdb copy retains only in-frame clones and omits some. Of 1.5 million to 2.5 million clones in the sample, roughly 94% were seen once. Naive CD8 populations comprised CD45RO-negative cells positively selected for CCR7, excluding terminally differentiated effector memory CD45RA+ cells. These data come from a study of shared clonotypes between healthy human individuals. Study background: CD8 memory received one plate per donor, CD8 naive two, CD4 memory three and CD4 naive three.

Points from the study as a whole: Rarefaction analysis demonstrated incomplete sorted-subset sequencing notwithstanding large depth. The naive CD4 repertoires of a few donors were compared, and roughly 5.1% of clonotypes were shared.

The ends lost 10 bases at V and 2 bases at J; junction bases unmatched: 11. The CDR3 is 16 residues long. CDR1 and CDR2 (germline): SGHVS, FNYEAQ. The sample was naive CD8+ T cells sorted from blood. This sequence was found in a man younger than 35 in good health. This chain links TRBV7-6 with TRBJ2-3, with 11 bases identical to TRBD2. This CDR3 is CATSSGRGPSTDTQYF. The DNA for the CDR3 is TGTGCCACCAGTAGCGGGAGGGGCCCCTCCACAGATACGCAGTATTTT.